This TCR beta chain was obtained from a study of T cell responses to AZD1222 COVID-19 vaccine. Comment on this clone: Its antigen is not known.

Germline loops: CDR1 SGHTA, CDR2 FQGNSA. V was shortened by 4 bases and J by 2 bases, with 6 bases between the two germline ends. This CDR3 is built from 13 residues. General study points: No repertoire was sampled before or during the peak T cell response, only after it. Clonal diversity was possibly underestimated; the donors were predominantly white British and more often female.

Some clones are missing from TCRdb's copy, which holds only in-frame ones; the method was immunoSEQ multiplex PCR. The table includes 150,000 to 200,000 clones, 85% to 90% detected once. Sequencing used peripheral blood, obtained 28 days after the second AZD1222 dose. The receptor was isolated from an adult who received the AZD1222 COVID-19 vaccine. The chain has TRBV7-2 and TRBJ1-5, with D unresolved. The CDR3 nucleotides read TGTGCCAGCAGCTCCATGCGCAATCAGCCCCAGCATTTT. Translation gives CASSSMRNQPQHF.